These 18 T cell receptor beta chains share one sample of origin, sequenced in a study of T cell responses to AZD1222 COVID-19 vaccine. Assay used: immunoSEQ multiplex PCR; TCRdb lists only in-frame clones, some missing. Of approximately 150,000 clones listed, about 93% are singletons. The sequenced sample was peripheral blood, obtained on day 0 of AZD1222 vaccination. The receptors shown here come from an adult in good health.

The table lists this clone with a count of one. The chain has TRBV4-1 and TRBJ2-1; either TRBD1 or TRBD2 may supply D (5 bases each). Trimming stripped 7 bases from V and 11 bases from J, with 24 bases between. CDR3 length: 15 amino acids. Germline CDR1 MGHRA, CDR2 YSYEKL. CDR3 in amino acids: CASTFRDGWDGKQFF. The CDR3, as DNA: TGCGCCAGCACGTTCCGGGACGGTTGGGATGGGAAGCAGTTCTTC.

The genes are TRBV7-2 and TRBJ2-3; TRBD2 aligns across 7 bases. This CDR3 is built from 15 residues. Losses at the gene ends were 1 base for V and 4 bases for J; bases not matched to a gene: 5. The germline CDR1 and CDR2 sequences are SGHTA and FQGNSA. The CDR3 protein is CASSLERLAADTQYF. The CDR3 nucleotides read TGTGCCAGCAGCTTAGAGAGACTAGCAGCAGATACGCAGTATTTT.

The V gene is TRBV3-1 (or the pseudogene TRBV3-2), the J gene TRBJ2-5, with 8 bases aligning to TRBD2. CDR1 and CDR2 from the germline V gene are LGHDT and YNNKEL (reference sequence). The CDR3 consists of 14 residues. Germline trimming cut 4 bases from V and 5 bases from J; bases unmatched to any gene: 6. CDR3 amino acids: CASSPQLAEETQYF. In DNA, the CDR3 is TGTGCCAGCAGCCCCCAACTAGCGGAGGAGACCCAGTACTTC.

The rearrangement links TRBV11-2 to TRBJ1-2; no definite D call. The germline V gene encodes CDR1 SGHAT and CDR2 FQNNGV. The V end was cut by 0 bases, the J end by 1 base, with 9 bases between. CDR3 length equals 15 residues. CDR3 DNA sequence: TGTGCCAGCAGCTTAGATATACAGAGTAACTATGGCTACACCTTC. It is translated as CASSLDIQSNYGYTF.

This chain joins TRBV2 and TRBJ2-7, with D perhaps matching TRBD1 (5 bases). Trimming took off 6 bases at V and 2 bases at J, with 11 bases between the two ends. Germline V gene lookup returns CDR1 SNHLY and CDR2 FYNNEI. This CDR3 is 13 amino acids long. The CDR3 loop is CASRVDKTYEQYF. The CDR3 coding sequence is TGTGCCAGCAGGGTGGACAAGACCTACGAGCAGTACTTC.

The CDR3 spells CASSQGAGYYGYTF. The CDR3 nucleotides are TGTGCCAGCAGCCAAGGGGCCGGGTATTATGGCTACACCTTC. The chain links TRBV3-1 (or the pseudogene TRBV3-2) to TRBJ1-2; D ambiguous. CDR3 size: 14 residues. Germline-derived CDR1 and CDR2 are LGHDT and YNNKEL (reference sequence). Between the trimmed V and J ends, which lost 1 base and 5 bases, there was a span of 11 bases.

This chain joins TRBV6-5 and TRBJ1-5; tentatively, D is TRBD1 (5 bases). Trimming cost V 10 bases and J 3 bases, with 10 bases left between them. Germline V gene lookup returns CDR1 MNHEY and CDR2 SVGAGI. The CDR3 sequence is 12 residues long. This chain's CDR3 is CATRGPNQPQHF. DNA of the CDR3: TGTGCCACCCGGGGCCCCAATCAGCCCCAGCATTTT.

V is TRBV3-1 (or the pseudogene TRBV3-2) and J is TRBJ1-2, with D possibly TRBD1 on 5 matching bases. Between the trimmed V and J ends, which lost 3 bases and 0 bases, there was a span of 8 bases. Germline V gene lookup returns CDR1 LGHDT and CDR2 YNNKEL (reference sequence). This CDR3 is built from 14 residues. CDR3 bases: TGTGCCAGCAGCCAGACAGATTCTAACTATGGCTACACCTTC. The encoded protein is CASSQTDSNYGYTF.

V usage is TRBV27 and J usage is TRBJ1-2; weak D call: TRBD1 (6 bases). V lost 7 bases, J lost 2 bases, and 20 bases lay in between. The CDR3 is 16 amino acids. Germline V gene lookup returns CDR1 MNHEY and CDR2 SMNVEV (reference sequence). CDR3 in DNA: TGTGCCAGCAAACCCCAGGGGACGGTCTGGAACTATGGCTACACCTTC. Its translation: CASKPQGTVWNYGYTF.

The gene calls are TRBV6-5 and TRBJ2-1; 8 bases fit TRBD1. The CDR3 extends over 13 amino acids. CDR1 is MNHEY and CDR2 is SVGAGI in the germline V gene. The CDR3 sequence is CGTGGSRLRGQFF. The CDR3 nucleotides are TGTGGAACAGGGGGATCGCGATTACGAGGGCAGTTCTTC.

The genes are TRBV24-1 and TRBJ2-5; 10 bases agree with TRBD2. The germline gives CDR1 KGHDR, CDR2 SFDVKD. CDR3 length: 18 amino acids. V lost 9 bases, J lost 0 bases, and 15 bases stayed unmatched. CDR3 in DNA: TGTGCCACCGAAACTATCACCGGACTAGCGGCGTACCAAGAGACCCAGTACTTC. This encodes CATETITGLAAYQETQYF.

The chain couples TRBV18 to TRBJ1-1; TRBD1 might be the D (6 bases). This CDR3 contains 16 residues. Germline V gene data show CDR1 as KGHSH and CDR2 as LQKENI. V lost 6 bases to trimming and J lost 8 bases, with 25 bases between them. CDR3 sequence reads: CASSIRGGVQAMEAFF. The CDR3 region has the DNA TGTGCCAGCTCCATACGAGGGGGGGTACAGGCGATGGAAGCTTTCTTT.

This rearrangement joins TRBV7-2 to TRBJ2-7, with D unresolved. Trimming took 5 bases from V and 5 from J, leaving 19 bases between them. This CDR3 is 15 amino acids long. The germline CDR1 and CDR2 sequences are SGHTA and FQGNSA. CDR3 protein: CASSPSWQRVHEQYF. Written as DNA, the CDR3 is TGTGCCAGCAGCCCGTCTTGGCAACGGGTTCACGAGCAGTACTTC.

This clone was detected once. The chain is built from TRBV15 and TRBJ2-5; TRBD2 matches 8 bases. CDR1 and CDR2 from the germline V gene are LNHNV and YYDKDF (reference sequence). The CDR3 runs 16 residues. Unmatched junction bases numbered 7, after V lost 2 bases and J lost 2 bases. CDR3 sequence (DNA): TGTGCCACCAGCAGAATAGGCTCGGGGGGGCAAGAGACCCAGTACTTC. Translating it yields CATSRIGSGGQETQYF. The full variable domain, in which reference TRBV15 and TRBJ2-5 provide the parts outside the CDR3, is DAMVIQNPRYQVTQFGKPVTLSCSQTLNHNVMYWYQQKSSQAPKLLFHYYDKDFNNEADTPDNFQSRRPNTSFCFLDIRSPGLGDTAMYLCATSRIGSGGQETQYFGPGTRLLVL.

A single count supports this clone. V usage is TRBV3-1 (or the pseudogene TRBV3-2) and J usage is TRBJ2-4; the match to TRBD2 covers 9 bases. This CDR3 spans 17 amino acids. The J segment lost 6 bases and the V segment lost 1 base, leaving 10 bases of the junction unmatched. Germline lookup yields CDR1 LGHDT and CDR2 YNNKEL (reference sequence). The CDR3 region is CASSQGAGGRDRNIQYF. The CDR3 DNA follows: TGTGCCAGCAGCCAAGGCGCGGGGGGGCGGGATAGAAACATTCAGTACTTC.

V is TRBV7-6 and J is TRBJ2-7; the match to TRBD2 covers 7 bases. V gave up 7 bases and J gave up 2 bases; unmatched junction bases: 11. The CDR3 sequence is 15 residues long. The germline gives CDR1 SGHVS, CDR2 FNYEAQ. CDR3 region: CASKIGPSGTYEQYF. In DNA form, the CDR3 reads TGTGCCAGCAAGATTGGTCCTAGCGGTACCTACGAGCAGTACTTC.

The V call is TRBV2, the J call TRBJ1-1; maybe TRBD1 (5 bases). V was clipped by 3 bases and J by 0 bases, with 8 bases between them. The CDR3 contains 14 residues. Germline CDR1 is SNHLY and CDR2 is FYNNEI. The CDR3 is CASSETVMNTEAFF. CDR3 DNA: TGTGCCAGCAGTGAGACAGTGATGAACACTGAAGCTTTCTTT.

V and J are TRBV4-1 and TRBJ2-7; TRBD2 matches at 13 bases. This CDR3 has 18 amino acids. Germline V CDR1 and CDR2: MGHRA, YSYEKL. The ends lost 1 base at V and 2 bases at J; junction bases unmatched: 8. In nucleotides, the CDR3 is TGCGCCAGCAGCCAAGGACTAGCGGGAGGAGTTCAACCCTACGAGCAGTACTTC. It encodes CASSQGLAGGVQPYEQYF.